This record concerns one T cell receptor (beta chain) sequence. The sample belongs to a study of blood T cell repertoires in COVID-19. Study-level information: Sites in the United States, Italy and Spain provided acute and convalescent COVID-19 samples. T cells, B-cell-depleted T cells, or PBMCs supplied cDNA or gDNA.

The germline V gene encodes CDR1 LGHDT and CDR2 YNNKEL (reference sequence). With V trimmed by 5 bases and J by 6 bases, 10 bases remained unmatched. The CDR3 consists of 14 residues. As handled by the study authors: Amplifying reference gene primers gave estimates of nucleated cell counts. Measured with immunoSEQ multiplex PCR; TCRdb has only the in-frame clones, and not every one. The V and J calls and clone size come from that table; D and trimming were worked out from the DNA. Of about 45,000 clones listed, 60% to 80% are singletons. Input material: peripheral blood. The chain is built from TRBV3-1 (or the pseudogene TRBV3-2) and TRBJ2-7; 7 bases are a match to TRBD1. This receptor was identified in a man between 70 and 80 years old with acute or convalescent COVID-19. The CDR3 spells CASSVGDSSGEQYF. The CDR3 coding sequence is TGTGCCAGCAGCGTCGGGGACAGCTCTGGCGAGCAGTACTTC.